This T cell receptor beta chain was sequenced during a study of cytomegalovirus exposure and HLA in healthy donors. On the study more broadly: Earlier, 95 million to 120 million unique TCR beta sequences were recovered from about 200 million T cells by an analysis.

PCR involved 60 Vbeta and 13 Jbeta primers. Sequencing was performed with immunoSEQ multiplex PCR; in TCRdb, only in-frame clones are kept and a portion is missing. Here the sample table reports tens of thousands of clones. Study-level results: Many donors shared some public TCRs, even though most TCR sequences were rare. As confirmed in vitro, three CMV-associated chains were specific for CMV antigens.

V lost 3 bases and J lost 4, with 12 bases in between. Looked up from germline, CDR1 is MNHEY and CDR2 is SMNVEV (reference sequence). The CDR3 is 14 residues long. Concerning this clone itself: What it binds is unknown.

This TCR came from a male donor in good health and CMV-seronegative. The chain joins TRBV27 to TRBJ1-2; perhaps TRBD1 as D (5 bases). Specimen: PBMCs. The CDR3, as DNA: TGTGCCAGCAGTTTCGGGGGGTCGGGCTATGGCTACACCTTC. It encodes CASSFGGSGYGYTF.